This TCR beta chain was sequenced during a study of blood T cells in healthy people across ages. This clonotype has a single count. Antigen: not known. At one end the junction does not follow the germline gene, possibly because of a read error. General observations from the study: A greater number of naive CD4+ cells and higher diversity distinguished long-lived donors from aged donors.

The use of a sample-barcoded 5' primer and a J-beta primer mix characterized a second PCR of roughly 7 to 11 cycles. Via MiXCR, TCRdb re-called the 5' RACE reads, giving one row per CDR3 protein. The sample carries around 1,900,000 distinct CDR3 sequences, roughly two fifths recorded once. The CDR3 consists of 16 residues. Per the germline V gene, CDR1 is SGHRS and CDR2 is YFSETQ. Sequencing was performed on blood. The rearrangement links TRBV5-1 to TRBJ2-3, with D possibly TRBD1 on 5 matching bases. The source is a human donor in good health. This CDR3 is CASSRAWVFLTDMQYF. CDR3 bases: TGCGCCAGCAGCCGCGCCTGGGTATTCCTGACAGATATGCAGTATTTT.